This passage covers 27 T cell receptor beta chains from one sample sequenced in a study of blood T cell repertoires in COVID-19. The data were produced by immunoSEQ multiplex PCR, yet TCRdb's version contains in-frame clones alone and is incomplete. The sample contains about 160,000 clones, around nine tenths of which appear only once. Sequenced sample: peripheral blood. The receptor set was obtained from a woman in her 70s with COVID-19, enrolled during active disease.

This clone was seen once. This chain connects TRBV28 to TRBJ1-2; 10 bases match TRBD1. Germline loops: CDR1 MDHEN, CDR2 SYDVKM. The CDR3 loop spans 14 amino acids. Trimming took 8 bases from V and 4 from J; bases not matched to a gene: 7. Here the CDR3 DNA reads TGTGCCAGCGGAACGACAGGGGGCGTCTATGGCTACACCTTC. The encoded protein is CASGTTGGVYGYTF.

The chain recombines TRBV13 with TRBJ2-2, with a possible D match to TRBD1 (5 bases). There are 14 residues in the CDR3. Germline V gene sequence: CDR1 PRHDT, CDR2 FYEKMQ (reference sequence). V was trimmed by 0 bases and J by 6 bases, leaving 8 bases between them. The CDR3 DNA reads TGTGCCAGCAGCTTAGGCAGGGTGGCCGGGGAGCTGTTTTTT. Translating gives CASSLGRVAGELFF.

The count of this clone is one. The conserved closing phenylalanine or tryptophan is absent in this CDR3, likely reflecting a read error. No DNA is shown, since the ends of the CDR3 on it are uncertain; the CDR3 is the one TCRdb lists. This rearrangement joins TRBV28 to TRBJ1-5. Germline CDR1 and CDR2: MDHEN and SYDVKM. The CDR3 sequence runs 11 residues, both termini included. The CDR3: CASSLPPREGT.

This chain links TRBV6-5 with TRBJ2-7, with a possible D match to TRBD2 (6 bases). Per germline, CDR1 MNHEY and CDR2 SVGAGI. The CDR3 has 13 residues. V was cut by 7 bases and J by 2 bases, with 12 bases left in between. The CDR3 here is CASKVTSPYEQYF. The CDR3 coding sequence is TGTGCCAGCAAGGTGACTAGTCCCTACGAGCAGTACTTC.

V usage is TRBV30 and J usage is TRBJ1-2; TRBD1 agrees at 9 bases. After removal of 8 bases from V and 1 base from J, the junction contained 8 bases not matched to a gene. Germline V gene sequence: CDR1 GTSNPN, CDR2 SVGIG (reference sequence). The length of the CDR3 is 14 residues. The CDR3 DNA reads TGTGCCGTATTGGGACAGGGAGATAACTATGGCTACACCTTC. It yields the protein CAVLGQGDNYGYTF.

The V and J genes are TRBV20-1 and TRBJ2-3, with no clear D. Per germline, CDR1 DFQATT and CDR2 SNEGSKA (reference sequence). CDR3 length equals 11 residues. The V gene lost 4 bases and the J gene lost 3 bases, with 5 bases spanning the gap. The CDR3 sequence is CSATPTDTQYF. DNA of the CDR3: TGCAGTGCTACCCCGACAGATACGCAGTATTTT.

The CDR3 DNA reads as TGTGCCAGCAGTGAACAGGGGAGCCTCCAAGAGACCCAGTACTTC. It translates to CASSEQGSLQETQYF. The gene calls are TRBV2 and TRBJ2-5, with D possibly TRBD1 on 6 matching bases. This CDR3 region has 15 residues. Trimming stripped 2 bases from V and 1 base from J, with 11 bases between. Germline lookup yields CDR1 SNHLY and CDR2 FYNNEI.

V usage is TRBV5-4 and J usage is TRBJ1-2; D might be TRBD1 (5 bases). Germline V gives CDR1 SGHNT, CDR2 YYREEE (reference sequence). CDR3 size: 15 residues. The ends were cut back, 4 bases at V and 4 bases at J, with 17 bases in the middle. CDR3 loop: CASSPIHQGSYGYTF. CDR3 bases: TGTGCCAGCAGCCCAATTCATCAGGGCTCCTATGGCTACACCTTC.

The gene calls are TRBV5-1 and TRBJ2-7; D perhaps matches TRBD1 (6 bases). Trimming took 4 bases from V and 2 from J, leaving 16 bases between them. Germline V gives CDR1 SGHRS, CDR2 YFSETQ. The CDR3 runs to 15 residues. CDR3 protein: CASSPGHVDPYEQYF. The CDR3 DNA sequence: TGCGCCAGCAGCCCGGGACACGTAGACCCCTACGAGCAGTACTTC.

J is TRBJ1-2 and V is TRBV7-9; TRBD1 matches 9 bases. V shed 1 base and J 4 bases; nucleotides not matched to a gene: 10. CDR1 and CDR2 (germline): SEHNR, FQNEAQ (reference sequence). CDR3 length equals 17 residues. The CDR3 loop is CASSLGRRTGDSYGYTF. The CDR3 region has the DNA TGTGCCAGCAGCTTAGGTAGGCGGACAGGGGATTCCTATGGCTACACCTTC.

This sequence joins TRBV5-1 and TRBJ2-5, with D uncertain. The V gene's germline CDR1 is SGHRS and CDR2 YFSETQ. The CDR3 spans 15 residues. V was pared by 2 bases and J by 2 bases, with 13 bases between. The CDR3 sequence: CASSFSRFGQETQYF. The CDR3 DNA follows: TGCGCCAGCAGCTTCTCGAGGTTCGGGCAAGAGACCCAGTACTTC. Combining the CDR3 with reference TRBV5-1 and TRBJ2-5 gives the whole variable domain KAGVTQTPRYLIKTRGQQVTLSCSPISGHRSVSWYQQTPGQGLQFLFEYFSETQRNKGNFPGRFSGRQFSNSRSEMNVSTLELGDSALYLCASSFSRFGQETQYFGPGTRLLVL.

The V gene is TRBV7-8, the J gene TRBJ1-2; D unresolved. Trimming shortened V by 3 bases and J by 8 bases, and 22 bases separated the two germline ends. The CDR3 extends over 16 amino acids. The germline CDR1 and CDR2 sequences are SGHVS and FQNEAQ. Here the CDR3 reads CASSFPPSAAVGGYTF. For the CDR3, the DNA is TGTGCCAGCAGCTTTCCTCCCAGTGCCGCAGTCGGGGGCTACACCTTC.

This clone was counted a single time. The V and J genes are TRBV7-9 and TRBJ2-3, with 9 bases matching TRBD1. Trimming cost V 4 bases and J 4 bases; bases outside gene matches: 6. The CDR3 is 15 residues long. Germline V lookup: CDR1 SEHNR, CDR2 FQNEAQ (reference sequence). CDR3 sequence (DNA): TGTGCCAGCAGCTGGGGACAGGGTGAGGCAGATACGCAGTATTTT. Translating gives CASSWGQGEADTQYF.

The genes are TRBV4-1 and TRBJ1-4, with D unclear. The CDR3 loop spans 18 amino acids. Trimming removed 1 base from V and 3 bases from J, with 18 bases in between. CDR1 and CDR2 (germline): MGHRA, YSYEKL. DNA for the CDR3: TGCGCCAGCAGCCAAGGGCGGGCGGTTGGGGTGGCTAATGAAAAACTGTTTTTT. This sequence encodes CASSQGRAVGVANEKLFF.

The V call is TRBV9, the J call TRBJ2-1, with TRBD2 matching 13 bases. The V gene end was trimmed by 4 bases and the J gene end by 7 bases; junction bases not matched to a gene: 2. The CDR3 spans 14 residues. Looked up from germline, CDR1 is SGDLS and CDR2 is YYNGEE. CDR3 protein: CASSTSGGVNEQFF. Here the CDR3 DNA reads TGTGCCAGCAGCACTAGCGGGGGGGTTAATGAGCAGTTCTTC.

V gene TRBV3-1 (or the pseudogene TRBV3-2) combines with J gene TRBJ1-4; no clear D. Germline values: CDR1 LGHDT, CDR2 YNNKEL (reference sequence). V gave up 4 bases and J gave up 5 bases, with 14 bases separating them. This CDR3 has 15 residues. CDR3 region: CASSPLGEQNEKLFF. CDR3 coding DNA: TGTGCCAGCAGCCCCTTAGGAGAGCAGAATGAAAAACTGTTTTTT.

V and J are TRBV19 and TRBJ1-2, with 9 bases aligning to TRBD1. From germline, CDR1 is LNHDA and CDR2 SQIVND (reference sequence). J gave up 1 base and V 5 bases, and 11 bases lay outside the gene matches. The CDR3 has 17 residues. The CDR3 sequence is CASSAPPQGAHNYGYTF. The CDR3 DNA reads as TGTGCCAGTAGTGCCCCACCACAGGGGGCCCATAACTATGGCTACACCTTC.

The rearrangement joins TRBV2 to TRBJ1-4, with 10 bases fitting TRBD1. CDR3 size: 14 residues. CDR1 and CDR2 (germline): SNHLY, FYNNEI. V shed 5 bases, J shed 7 bases, and the junction held 4 bases outside the gene matches. CDR3 nucleotides: TGTGCCAGCAGTCGGGACAGGGGCCTTGAAAAACTGTTTTTT. This codes for CASSRDRGLEKLFF.

V usage is TRBV18 and J usage is TRBJ2-7, with D perhaps matching TRBD1 (6 bases). This CDR3 comprises 13 residues. Germline V gene data show CDR1 as KGHSH and CDR2 as LQKENI. V lost 1 base, J lost 5 bases, and 9 bases lay in between. CDR3: CASSPLSGDEQYF. The CDR3 region has the DNA TGTGCCAGCTCACCACTTTCAGGGGACGAGCAGTACTTC.

This sequence joins TRBV2 and TRBJ2-3, with TRBD1 identical over 7 bases. CDR1 and CDR2 (germline): SNHLY, FYNNEI. The CDR3 extends over 15 amino acids. Trimming took 5 bases from V and 0 from J; bases not matched to a gene: 5. CDR3 nucleotides: TGTGCCAGCAGTAAACAGGGGCGTAGCACAGATACGCAGTATTTT. Translation: CASSKQGRSTDTQYF. Filled out from reference TRBV2 and TRBJ2-3, the complete variable domain reads EPEVTQTPSHQVTQMGQEVILRCVPISNHLYFYWYRQILGQKVEFLVSFYNNEISEKSEIFDDQFSVERPDGSNFTLKIRSTKLEDSAMYFCASSKQGRSTDTQYFGPGTRLTVL.

The chain links TRBV6-2 or TRBV6-3 to TRBJ1-2, with D perhaps TRBD1 (5 bases). From germline, CDR1 is MNHEY and CDR2 SVGEGT. V was clipped by 2 bases and J by 2 bases, with 6 bases between them. This CDR3 is built from 13 residues. The CDR3, as DNA: TGTGCCAGCAGTTACGGGGGGAACTATGGCTACACCTTC. Its translation is CASSYGGNYGYTF.

The V gene is TRBV28, the J gene TRBJ1-2, with D perhaps matching TRBD1 (6 bases). Germline V lookup: CDR1 MDHEN, CDR2 SYDVKM. The CDR3 loop spans 15 amino acids. Trimming cost V 4 bases and J 8 bases, with 20 bases left between them. CDR3 region: CASSSGGAQPGGYTF. CDR3 coding DNA: TGTGCCAGCAGTTCGGGGGGGGCCCAGCCAGGGGGCTACACCTTC.

The CDR3 sequence is CASTATTNTGELFF. CDR3 DNA: TGCGCCAGCACGGCCACTACGAACACCGGGGAGCTGTTTTTT. The gene calls are TRBV5-1 and TRBJ2-2; no firm D call. V was clipped by 6 bases and J by 0 bases, with 9 bases between them. This CDR3 region has 14 residues. Germline lookup yields CDR1 SGHRS and CDR2 YFSETQ.

The rearrangement uses TRBV28 and TRBJ1-4; the D gene is possibly TRBD1 (5 bases). CDR1 and CDR2 from the germline V gene are MDHEN and SYDVKM. This CDR3 region has 16 residues. Trimming stripped 1 base from V and 4 bases from J, with 13 bases between. In nucleotides, the CDR3 is TGTGCCAGCAGTTTATTAGGAGGGGTTAGTAATGAAAAACTGTTTTTT. Its protein is CASSLLGGVSNEKLFF.

The chain couples TRBV6-6 to TRBJ1-5, with D unresolved. The V gene's germline CDR1 is MNHNY and CDR2 SVGAGI (reference sequence). The CDR3 contains 12 residues. V gave up 0 bases and J gave up 6 bases, with 3 bases separating them. In DNA form, the CDR3 reads TGTGCCAGCAGTTACTCGAGTCAGCCCCAGCATTTT. The encoded protein is CASSYSSQPQHF.

V and J are TRBV10-3 and TRBJ1-6, with TRBD1 matching over 7 bases. V shed 4 bases, J shed 7 bases, and the junction held 4 bases outside the gene matches. The CDR3 extends over 14 amino acids. The germline gives CDR1 ENHRY, CDR2 SYGVKD. This CDR3 is CAISGGQQNSPLHF. The CDR3 DNA is TGTGCCATCAGTGGGGGACAGCAAAATTCACCCCTCCACTTT.

The chain links TRBV6-1 to TRBJ1-6, with TRBD1 as a possible D gene (6 bases). Trimming pared 0 bases from V and 13 bases from J, leaving 19 bases between. The length of the CDR3 is 16 residues. CDR1 and CDR2 (germline): MNHNS, SASEGT. CDR3 in amino acids: CASSEANIGGLSPLHF. For the CDR3, the DNA is TGTGCCAGCAGTGAAGCGAACATCGGGGGGCTCTCTCCCCTCCACTTT.